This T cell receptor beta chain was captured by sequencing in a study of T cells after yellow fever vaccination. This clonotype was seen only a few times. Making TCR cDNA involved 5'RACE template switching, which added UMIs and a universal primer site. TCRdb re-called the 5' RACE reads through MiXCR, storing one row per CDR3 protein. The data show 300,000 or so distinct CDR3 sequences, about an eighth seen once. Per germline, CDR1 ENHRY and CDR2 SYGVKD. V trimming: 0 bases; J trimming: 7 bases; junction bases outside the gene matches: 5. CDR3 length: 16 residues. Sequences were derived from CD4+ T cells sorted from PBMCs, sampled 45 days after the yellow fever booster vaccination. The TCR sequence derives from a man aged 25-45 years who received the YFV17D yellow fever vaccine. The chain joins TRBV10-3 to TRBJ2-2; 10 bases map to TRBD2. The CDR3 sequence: CAISESSRLAGGELFF. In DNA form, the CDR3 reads TGTGCCATCAGTGAGTCATCGAGACTAGCGGGCGGGGAGCTGTTTTTT.